This TCR beta chain originates from a study of tumour-infiltrating T cells in Burkitt lymphoma. Remarks on this clone: The germline gene is not matched at one end of the junction; a read error may be the cause. The sample contains more than one DNA sequence encoding this CDR3.

CDR1 and CDR2 (germline): MGHRA, YSYEKL. This CDR3 is built from 16 residues. Data came from immunoSEQ multiplex PCR; TCRdb stores just in-frame clones and leaves some out. The sample has 13,000 or so clones, 85% seen once. The sequencing input was tumor tissue. This receptor was identified in a human donor with diffuse large B-cell lymphoma. J is TRBJ1-1 and V is TRBV4-1; 10 bases line up with TRBD1. This chain's CDR3 is CASSQDPGTGATEAFF. In DNA, the CDR3 is TGCGCCAGCAGCCAAGATCCCGGGACAGGGGCCACTGAAGCTTTTTTT.